What follows are 21 T cell receptor beta chains derived from one specimen sequenced in a study of blood T cell repertoires in COVID-19. Only in-frame clones appear in the TCRdb table, and some are missing; sequencing was by immunoSEQ multiplex PCR. The sample yields roughly 67,000 clones, almost 85% seen once. Sequencing was performed on peripheral blood. The source is a man between 45 and 60 years old with active COVID-19.

The rearrangement joins TRBV24-1 to TRBJ2-3; 8 nucleotides line up with TRBD2. This CDR3 spans 15 amino acids. Trimming cost V 7 bases and J 4 bases; bases outside gene matches: 9. Germline values: CDR1 KGHDR, CDR2 SFDVKD. In nucleotides, the CDR3 is TGTGCCACCAGCGCGGGGGGAACGGGAGCAGATACGCAGTATTTT. This encodes CATSAGGTGADTQYF.

The gene calls are TRBV5-4 and TRBJ2-5; 8 bases are a match to TRBD2. CDR1 SGHNT and CDR2 YYREEE come from the germline V gene (reference sequence). The CDR3 length is 14 residues. The junction had 6 bases not matched to a gene; V was cut back by 4 bases and J by 4 bases. CDR3 region: CASSPRTSRETQYF. The CDR3 DNA reads as TGTGCCAGCAGCCCAAGGACTAGCAGAGAGACCCAGTACTTC.

The chain uses TRBV12-3 or TRBV12-4 and TRBJ1-1, with TRBD1 matching over 11 bases. The CDR3 contains 13 residues. Unmatched junction bases numbered 6, after V lost 7 bases and J lost 8 bases. The CDR3 is CASNRDRGMEAFF. Written as DNA, the CDR3 is TGTGCCAGCAACCGGGACAGGGGGATGGAAGCTTTCTTT.

The rearrangement joins TRBV7-9 to TRBJ1-3, with a possible D match to TRBD1 (6 bases). This CDR3 region has 13 residues. V was trimmed by 8 bases and J by 1 base, leaving 9 bases between them. Germline values: CDR1 SEHNR, CDR2 FQNEAQ (reference sequence). CDR3 bases: TGTGCCAGCGCACAGGGATCTGGAAACACCATATATTTT. Its protein product is CASAQGSGNTIYF.

This clone was counted only a few times. The CDR3 here is CASSPVGQYEQYF. For the CDR3, the DNA is TGTGCCAGCTCACCAGTGGGACAGTACGAGCAGTACTTC. The chain has TRBV18 and TRBJ2-7; 7 bases agree with TRBD1. CDR1 KGHSH and CDR2 LQKENI come from the germline V gene. J lost 4 bases, V lost 2 bases, and 2 bases had no gene match. The CDR3 has 13 residues. Full variable domain (rest looked up from reference TRBV18 and TRBJ2-7): NAGVMQNPRHLVRRRGQEARLRCSPMKGHSHVYWYRQLPEEGLKFMVYLQKENIIDESGMPKERFSAEFPKEGPSILRIQQVVRGDSAAYFCASSPVGQYEQYFGPGTRLTVT.

The V gene is TRBV29-1, the J gene TRBJ2-3; 7 positions match TRBD2. Germline V gene data show CDR1 as SQVTM and CDR2 as ANQGSEA. The J segment lost 2 bases and the V segment lost 4 bases, leaving 9 bases of the junction unmatched. There are 15 residues in the CDR3. The CDR3 reads CSVVPSGALTDTQYF. The CDR3 bases are TGCAGCGTTGTTCCGAGCGGGGCCCTCACAGATACGCAGTATTTT.

This clone appeared once. The gene calls are TRBV6-5 and TRBJ2-7, with 7 bases fitting TRBD1. V lost 6 bases, J lost 5 bases, and 7 bases stayed unmatched. The CDR3 sequence is 13 residues long. CDR1 and CDR2 (germline): MNHEY, SVGAGI. CDR3 residues: CASSPGTVNEQYF. The CDR3 bases are TGTGCCAGCAGCCCCGGGACAGTCAACGAGCAGTACTTC.

V and J are TRBV7-2 and TRBJ1-5; no firm D call. The CDR3 spans 12 residues. Trimming left V 8 bases short and J 7 bases short, with 12 bases between. Germline lookup yields CDR1 SGHTA and CDR2 FQGNSA. The CDR3 spells CASSERAQPQHF. The CDR3 nucleotides read TGTGCCAGCTCCGAGAGGGCCCAGCCCCAGCATTTT.

The V call is TRBV12-3 or TRBV12-4, the J call TRBJ1-4; D perhaps matches TRBD1 (5 bases). The germline V and J ends were trimmed by 6 bases and 3 bases, with 8 bases remaining between them. The CDR3 runs to 13 residues. The CDR3 sequence is CASSWGANEKLFF. The CDR3 DNA sequence: TGTGCCAGCAGCTGGGGGGCTAATGAAAAACTGTTTTTT.

The CDR3 sequence: CASSHKPGQGRAGQYF. CDR3 DNA: TGCGCCAGCAGCCATAAGCCGGGACAGGGACGCGCTGGGCAGTACTTC. This rearrangement joins TRBV4-1 to TRBJ2-7; 9 bases agree with TRBD1. CDR1 MGHRA and CDR2 YSYEKL come from the germline V gene. J was trimmed by 9 bases and V by 3 bases; bases with no gene match: 15. This CDR3 comprises 16 residues.

The V call is TRBV9, the J call TRBJ2-3; 9 bases match TRBD2. This CDR3 contains 15 residues. With V trimmed by 4 bases and J by 5 bases, 8 bases remained unmatched. Germline CDR1 reads SGDLS; CDR2 reads YYNGEE. The CDR3 DNA reads TGTGCCAGCAGCCCTAGCGGGACCCCAGGAGATACGCAGTATTTT. It codes for CASSPSGTPGDTQYF.

The chain uses TRBV18 and TRBJ2-1; no clear D. The CDR3 runs to 17 residues. Germline values: CDR1 KGHSH, CDR2 LQKENI. Trimming stripped 3 bases from V and 3 bases from J, with 18 bases between. The CDR3 loop is CASSPAARPQNYNEQFF. The CDR3 bases are TGTGCCAGCTCACCCGCGGCCCGACCCCAGAACTACAATGAGCAGTTCTTC.

This rearrangement joins TRBV10-3 to TRBJ1-5; tentatively, D is TRBD1 (6 bases). Deletions cut 6 bases from V and 0 bases from J, with 9 bases between. CDR3 length: 14 amino acids. Looked up from germline, CDR1 is ENHRY and CDR2 is SYGVKD. CDR3: CAIRAGDSNQPQHF. CDR3 nucleotides: TGTGCCATCAGGGCAGGGGATAGCAATCAGCCCCAGCATTTT.

This clone has more than one count but fewer than ten. J is TRBJ2-7 and V is TRBV30, with 10 nucleotides matching TRBD1. The CDR3 totals 15 residues. The germline CDR1 and CDR2 sequences are GTSNPN and SVGIG (reference sequence). The ends lost 1 base at V and 3 bases at J; junction bases unmatched: 6. In nucleotides, the CDR3 is TGTGCCTGGAGTGCGGGACAGGGGAGTATCTACGAGCAGTACTTC. Translated, it gives CAWSAGQGSIYEQYF.

The J gene is TRBJ2-1, the V gene TRBV7-9; 7 bases match TRBD2. The J segment lost 0 bases and the V segment lost 4 bases, leaving 6 bases of the junction unmatched. Per the germline V gene, CDR1 is SEHNR and CDR2 is FQNEAQ (reference sequence). This CDR3 contains 16 residues. This CDR3 is CASSWISGFSYNEQFF. The CDR3 DNA reads TGTGCCAGCAGCTGGATTAGCGGGTTCTCCTACAATGAGCAGTTCTTC.

The CDR3 coding sequence is TGCGCCAGCAGCTTGATGCGGGGGGTTGGTACAGATACGCAGTATTTT. This sequence encodes CASSLMRGVGTDTQYF. The chain employs TRBV5-1 and TRBJ2-3; TRBD2 matches at 8 bases. This CDR3 contains 16 residues. CDR1 and CDR2 from the germline V gene are SGHRS and YFSETQ. V gave up 1 base and J gave up 3 bases; unmatched junction bases: 7.

The chain joins TRBV18 to TRBJ1-3, with a weak D call TRBD1 (6 bases). The V end was cut by 6 bases, the J end by 2 bases, with 17 bases between. The CDR3 has 16 residues. CDR1 is KGHSH and CDR2 is LQKENI in the germline V gene. CDR3 amino acids: CASSGTGIRAGNTIYF. The CDR3 DNA reads as TGTGCCAGCTCCGGAACAGGGATTAGGGCTGGAAACACCATATATTTT.

This chain joins TRBV18 and TRBJ1-1; tentative D call: TRBD1 (6 bases). Trimming cost V 3 bases and J 3 bases, with 14 bases left between them. The CDR3 has 15 residues. CDR1 and CDR2 from the germline V gene are KGHSH and LQKENI. The CDR3 region has the DNA TGTGCCAGCTCACCTCAGGGGAATGATGACACTGAAGCTTTCTTT. It yields the protein CASSPQGNDDTEAFF.

V is TRBV6-2 or TRBV6-3 and J is TRBJ2-2; TRBD2 agrees at 8 bases. The V segment lost 5 bases and the J segment 0 bases; nucleotides outside the gene matches: 14. The CDR3 is 19 residues long. The germline CDR1 and CDR2 sequences are MNHEY and SVGEGT. CDR3 in DNA: TGTGCCAGCAGTCCCACTTTGGGGAGCGGGGGCGCGAACACCGGGGAGCTGTTTTTT. Translated: CASSPTLGSGGANTGELFF.

The CDR3: CASSYSSRGAKNIQYF. The CDR3 coding sequence is TGTGCCAGCAGTTACTCTTCTCGGGGAGCCAAAAACATTCAGTACTTC. The chain carries TRBV6-5 and TRBJ2-4; weak D call: TRBD2 (5 bases). Deletions cut 0 bases from V and 0 bases from J, with 9 bases between. CDR3 size: 16 residues. The germline V gene has CDR1 MNHEY and CDR2 SVGAGI.

This chain connects TRBV18 to TRBJ2-5, with 13 bases that match TRBD2. The CDR3 has 17 residues. J gave up 5 bases and V 6 bases, and 12 bases lay outside the gene matches. Germline-derived CDR1 and CDR2 are KGHSH and LQKENI. The CDR3 nucleotides read TGTGCCAGCTCCCCCAGCGGACTAGCGGGAGCGGCGGAGACCCAGTACTTC. This translates into CASSPSGLAGAAETQYF.